A single sample gave rise to the 29 T cell receptor beta chains below, sequenced in a study of blood T cell repertoires in COVID-19. Profiling relied on immunoSEQ multiplex PCR, and the TCRdb table lists in-frame clones only, not all of them. The sample has 130,000 to 150,000 clones, around 80% seen once; the top ten hold about 7.8%. Sequenced: peripheral blood. Receptors were obtained from a woman aged 45-60 years in a cohort sampled during active or convalescent COVID-19.

V gene TRBV4-2 combines with J gene TRBJ2-2; D gene unclear. Germline V gives CDR1 LGHNA, CDR2 YNFKEQ. Deletions cut 8 bases from V and 7 bases from J, with 11 bases between. The CDR3 loop spans 12 amino acids. CDR3 nucleotides: TGTGCCAGCGGTTCAGGCGTCGGGGAGCTGTTTTTT. This translates into CASGSGVGELFF.

This clone has at least ten counts. The genes are TRBV18 and TRBJ1-1, with 11 nucleotides matching TRBD1. The germline gives CDR1 KGHSH, CDR2 LQKENI. The CDR3 is made up of 16 amino acids. V lost 1 base, J lost 3 bases, and 4 bases stayed unmatched. The chain's CDR3 is CASSPRTGGRDTEAFF. The CDR3 DNA sequence: TGTGCCAGCTCACCACGGACAGGGGGCCGAGACACTGAAGCTTTCTTT. Complete variable domain (other parts from reference TRBV18 and TRBJ1-1): NAGVMQNPRHLVRRRGQEARLRCSPMKGHSHVYWYRQLPEEGLKFMVYLQKENIIDESGMPKERFSAEFPKEGPSILRIQQVVRGDSAAYFCASSPRTGGRDTEAFFGQGTRLTVV.

This clone was recorded once. This chain joins TRBV7-9 and TRBJ2-1, with 11 positions matching TRBD2. This CDR3 comprises 14 residues. V lost 3 bases, J lost 7 bases, and 2 bases stayed unmatched. Germline-derived CDR1 and CDR2 are SEHNR and FQNEAQ (reference sequence). CDR3 sequence: CASSLVAGGNEQFF. The DNA for the CDR3 is TGTGCCAGCAGCTTGGTAGCGGGAGGGAATGAGCAGTTCTTC.

CDR3 in DNA: TGTGCCAGCAGTTCCCCTTTTAGCTATGGCTACACCTTC. Protein sequence: CASSSPFSYGYTF. The chain combines TRBV27 with TRBJ1-2; D not certain. CDR3 length: 13 amino acids. V was pared by 4 bases and J by 4 bases, with 10 bases between. Germline V gene data show CDR1 as MNHEY and CDR2 as SMNVEV (reference sequence).

There are a few counts of this clone. The rearrangement links TRBV5-8 to TRBJ2-2, with 8 nucleotides matching TRBD2. The CDR3 extends over 15 amino acids. V shed 4 bases, J shed 0 bases, and the junction held 2 bases outside the gene matches. Germline V lookup: CDR1 SGHTS, CDR2 YDEGEE. The CDR3 protein is CASSPGGANTGELFF. The CDR3 DNA is TGTGCCAGCAGCCCGGGGGGGGCGAACACCGGGGAGCTGTTTTTT.

The V gene is TRBV11-3, the J gene TRBJ1-6; no definite D call. The CDR3 contains 13 residues. Looked up from germline, CDR1 is SGHNT and CDR2 is YENEEA. The germline V and J ends were trimmed by 5 bases and 3 bases, with 5 bases remaining between them. The CDR3 sequence: CASSRDYNSPLHF. The CDR3 DNA is TGTGCCAGCAGCCGGGACTATAATTCACCCCTCCACTTT.

In nucleotides, the CDR3 is TGTGCCAGCAGGAATCCGGACAGGGGCTACGAGCAGTACTTC. This codes for CASRNPDRGYEQYF. The V gene is TRBV6-5, the J gene TRBJ2-7, with 9 bases identical to TRBD1. V lost 6 bases to trimming and J lost 3 bases; unmatched junction nucleotides: 6. In germline, CDR1 is MNHEY, CDR2 SVGAGI. CDR3 size: 14 residues.

The genes are TRBV19 and TRBJ1-6; D unresolved. The germline V gene has CDR1 LNHDA and CDR2 SQIVND (reference sequence). Trimming shortened V by 9 bases and J by 7 bases, and 16 bases separated the two germline ends. This CDR3 is 14 amino acids long. Here the CDR3 DNA reads TGTGCCAGCCTCGACCTCCAGGCGAATTCACCCCTCCACTTT. This translates into CASLDLQANSPLHF. The entire variable domain, with the rest obtained from reference TRBV19 and TRBJ1-6, is as follows: DGGITQSPKYLFRKEGQNVTLSCEQNLNHDAMYWYRQDPGQGLRLIYYSQIVNDFQKGDIAEGYSVSREKKESFPLTVTSAQKNPTAFYLCASLDLQANSPLHFGNGTRLTVT.

The gene calls are TRBV12-3 or TRBV12-4 and TRBJ1-1; TRBD1 matches 7 bases. Unmatched junction bases numbered 2, after V lost 6 bases and J lost 1 base. The CDR3 sequence is 13 residues long. The CDR3 nucleotides read TGTGCCAGCAGGGGACAGAAGAACACTGAAGCTTTCTTT. As protein: CASRGQKNTEAFF.

The V call is TRBV7-2, the J call TRBJ2-2, with 7 nucleotides matching TRBD2. Trimming took 1 base from V and 6 from J; bases not matched to a gene: 8. Looked up from germline, CDR1 is SGHTA and CDR2 is FQGNSA. The CDR3 is 16 residues long. The CDR3 DNA reads TGTGCCAGCAGCTTAGAGGCTAGCGGAAAACCCGGGGAGCTGTTTTTT. Translation: CASSLEASGKPGELFF. The complete variable domain, with remaining parts taken from reference TRBV7-2 and TRBJ2-2, reads GAGVSQSPSNKVTEKGKDVELRCDPISGHTALYWYRQSLGQGLEFLIYFQGNSAPDKSGLPSDRFSAERTGGSVSTLTIQRTQQEDSAVYLCASSLEASGKPGELFFGEGSRLTVL.

The chain has TRBV6-1 and TRBJ1-3; D unclear. The CDR3 has 15 amino acids. Germline V lookup: CDR1 MNHNS, CDR2 SASEGT. Trimming took off 2 bases at V and 4 bases at J, with 12 bases between the two ends. The CDR3 reads CASSETRGLGNTIYF. The CDR3 DNA sequence: TGTGCCAGCAGTGAAACCCGAGGGCTGGGAAACACCATATATTTT.

The chain has TRBV30 and TRBJ2-7; D gene uncertain. The CDR3 sequence is 14 residues long. The germline V gene encodes CDR1 GTSNPN and CDR2 SVGIG (reference sequence). V was trimmed by 2 bases and J by 0 bases, leaving 11 bases between them. CDR3 sequence: CAWSFLPGSYEQYF. The CDR3 DNA reads TGTGCCTGGAGTTTTTTGCCGGGCTCCTACGAGCAGTACTTC.

Here the CDR3 reads CASSWGRAISPLHF. CDR3 coding DNA: TGTGCCAGCAGTTGGGGGCGGGCGATTTCACCCCTCCACTTT. The chain links TRBV6-5 to TRBJ1-6; D might be TRBD1 (6 bases). This CDR3 region has 14 residues. V lost 4 bases, J lost 9 bases, and 13 bases lay in between. The germline V gene has CDR1 MNHEY and CDR2 SVGAGI.

CDR3 residues: CASSGGSSYEQYF. CDR3 sequence (DNA): TGTGCCAGCAGCGGCGGGAGCTCCTACGAGCAGTACTTC. The chain joins TRBV11-3 to TRBJ2-7, with 7 bases fitting TRBD2. This CDR3 is built from 13 residues. V was pared by 5 bases and J by 0 bases, with 1 base of the junction left unmatched. Germline assignment: CDR1 SGHNT and CDR2 YENEEA.

The chain is built from TRBV21-1 and TRBJ2-7; TRBD1 was called by the table and not checked on the DNA. TRBV21-1 corresponds to a pseudogene. The CDR3 length is 16 residues. The CDR3 nucleotides are TGTGCCAGCAGCAAAGGTAGGACAGGGGATTCCAACGAGCAGTACTTC. Protein product: CASSKGRTGDSNEQYF.

The rearrangement uses TRBV27 and TRBJ1-5; possible D gene TRBD1, 6 bases. This CDR3 is built from 14 residues. CDR1 and CDR2 from the germline V gene are MNHEY and SMNVEV (reference sequence). Trimming removed 5 bases from V and 11 bases from J, with 19 bases in between. This CDR3 reads CASSADRNLLAQHF. The CDR3 coding sequence is TGTGCCAGCAGTGCAGACAGGAACCTTCTGGCCCAGCATTTT.

The CDR3 spells CASYPLAGGRTGELFF. The DNA of the CDR3 is TGTGCCAGCTACCCTCTAGCGGGGGGCCGCACCGGGGAGCTGTTTTTT. The V gene is TRBV11-2, the J gene TRBJ2-2; 11 nucleotides match TRBD2. Trimming took 8 bases from V and 4 from J; bases not matched to a gene: 9. Germline loops: CDR1 SGHAT, CDR2 FQNNGV. This CDR3 has 16 amino acids.

The J gene is TRBJ2-2, the V gene TRBV19, with 11 bases aligning to TRBD1. With 0 bases clipped from V and 5 bases from J, the junction kept 5 bases outside the gene matches. Germline V CDR1 and CDR2: LNHDA, SQIVND (reference sequence). The CDR3 length is 17 residues. CDR3 protein: CASSIEGTGGQTGELFF. The DNA of the CDR3 is TGTGCCAGTAGTATAGAAGGGACAGGGGGACAAACCGGGGAGCTGTTTTTT.

The rearrangement uses TRBV27 and TRBJ2-5; 10 positions agree with TRBD2. CDR3 length: 17 amino acids. V was clipped by 0 bases and J by 4 bases; unmatched bases: 8. The germline V gene encodes CDR1 MNHEY and CDR2 SMNVEV (reference sequence). The chain's CDR3 is CASSLSSGGAEAETQYF. CDR3 nucleotide sequence: TGTGCCAGCAGTTTATCAAGCGGGGGGGCCGAAGCAGAGACCCAGTACTTC.

V and J are TRBV5-1 and TRBJ2-2; D is possibly TRBD1 (6 bases). Germline CDR1 and CDR2: SGHRS and YFSETQ. V dropped 6 bases and J dropped 5 bases, with 17 bases sitting between them. The length of the CDR3 is 15 residues. The chain's CDR3 is CASIKGDPGTGELFF. The CDR3 bases are TGCGCCAGCATAAAGGGGGACCCGGGGACCGGGGAGCTGTTTTTT.

This chain uses TRBV5-1 with TRBJ1-1; D is undetermined. Per germline, CDR1 SGHRS and CDR2 YFSETQ. With 0 bases removed from V and 2 bases from J, the gap between germline ends came to 8 bases. The CDR3 length is 14 residues. The CDR3 reads CASSLGGRNTEAFF. CDR3 in DNA: TGCGCCAGCAGCTTGGGCGGCAGAAACACTGAAGCTTTCTTT.

The V call is TRBV5-1, the J call TRBJ1-2; TRBD1 matches at 7 bases. The CDR3 runs to 14 residues. After removal of 5 bases from V and 6 bases from J, the junction contained 10 bases not matched to a gene. The germline V gene encodes CDR1 SGHRS and CDR2 YFSETQ. This CDR3 is CASSNGQALNGYTF. The CDR3 region has the DNA TGCGCCAGCAGTAACGGACAGGCACTGAATGGCTACACCTTC.

This chain joins TRBV3-1 (or the pseudogene TRBV3-2) and TRBJ2-2; D uncertain. Germline loops: CDR1 LGHDT, CDR2 YNNKEL (reference sequence). The CDR3 length is 13 residues. V lost 0 bases, J lost 6 bases, and 5 bases lay in between. CDR3 protein: CASSQDPAGELFF. CDR3 DNA sequence: TGTGCCAGCAGCCAAGATCCGGCCGGGGAGCTGTTTTTT.

The chain recombines TRBV7-8 with TRBJ1-6, with TRBD1 as a possible D gene (5 bases). CDR3 length: 12 amino acids. Trimming removed 7 bases from V and 6 bases from J, with 7 bases in between. Per germline, CDR1 SGHVS and CDR2 FQNEAQ. CDR3 sequence (DNA): TGTGCCAGCAACCAGGGTAATTCACCCCTCCACTTT. Amino acid sequence: CASNQGNSPLHF.

This clone occurred a few times. This chain joins TRBV6-1 and TRBJ1-1; unclear D gene. CDR1 is MNHNS and CDR2 is SASEGT in the germline V gene. The V gene lost 0 bases and the J gene lost 1 base, with 6 bases spanning the gap. The length of the CDR3 is 14 residues. The CDR3 loop reads CASSEARGNTEAFF. The CDR3 bases are TGTGCCAGCAGTGAAGCGCGGGGGAACACTGAAGCTTTCTTT.

This chain connects TRBV7-9 to TRBJ2-1; D perhaps matches TRBD2 (6 bases). The CDR3 totals 16 residues. Germline V CDR1 and CDR2: SEHNR, FQNEAQ (reference sequence). The V end lost 1 base, the J end lost 8 bases, and 18 bases lay between the germline ends. The CDR3 here is CASSLERRDAGDEQFF. CDR3 in DNA: TGTGCCAGCAGCTTAGAGAGGCGGGACGCCGGAGATGAGCAGTTCTTC.

This chain links TRBV2 with TRBJ1-3; 7 bases match TRBD1. Germline loops: CDR1 SNHLY, CDR2 FYNNEI. Trimming took 5 bases from V and 2 from J; bases not matched to a gene: 9. CDR3 length equals 16 residues. For the CDR3, the DNA is TGTGCCAGCAGTCCCGCGACAGGGTGGACTGGAAACACCATATATTTT. Amino acids: CASSPATGWTGNTIYF. Based on the CDR3 plus reference TRBV2 and TRBJ1-3, the full variable domain is EPEVTQTPSHQVTQMGQEVILRCVPISNHLYFYWYRQILGQKVEFLVSFYNNEISEKSEIFDDQFSVERPDGSNFTLKIRSTKLEDSAMYFCASSPATGWTGNTIYFGEGSWLTVV.

This clone has just a few counts. The chain joins TRBV11-3 to TRBJ2-1, with D maybe TRBD2 (7 bases). V lost 3 bases to trimming and J lost 3 bases, with 12 bases between them. The CDR3 spans 15 residues. The germline gives CDR1 SGHNT, CDR2 YENEEA. CDR3 residues: CASSFAGAGYNEQFF. The CDR3 DNA reads as TGTGCCAGCAGCTTCGCGGGGGCGGGCTACAATGAGCAGTTCTTC.

The gene calls are TRBV9 and TRBJ1-1, with D maybe TRBD1 (5 bases). The CDR3 covers 13 residues. Germline V gene lookup returns CDR1 SGDLS and CDR2 YYNGEE. Trimming removed 4 bases at V and 5 bases at J, with 12 bases between. The CDR3 DNA reads as TGTGCCAGCAGCTCGGGGGGGAAAACTGAAGCTTTCTTT. Amino acid sequence: CASSSGGKTEAFF.